These 2 T cell receptor beta chains originate from one sample sequenced in a study of shared clonotypes between healthy human individuals. Produced via immunoSEQ multiplex PCR; TCRdb's table is partial and in-frame only. The sample records roughly 760,000 clones, around 74% being singletons. The sequenced material came from memory CD4+ T cells sorted from blood. Stated subset: CD45RA-negative fraction. The receptors here all came from a woman between 25 and 40 years old in good health.

The J gene is TRBJ2-7, the V gene TRBV11-3; D is uncertain. This CDR3 contains 12 residues. The V gene's germline CDR1 is SGHNT and CDR2 YENEEA. The V gene lost 5 bases and the J gene lost 7 bases, with 12 bases spanning the gap. The CDR3 DNA is TGTGCCAGCAGCCCCCGGACGGGTGAGCAGTACTTC. It encodes CASSPRTGEQYF. Full variable domain (missing parts from reference TRBV11-3 and TRBJ2-7): EAGVVQSPRYKIIEKKQPVAFWCNPISGHNTLYWYLQNLGQGPELLIRYENEEAVDDSQLPKDRFSAERLKGVDSTLKIQPAELGDSAVYLCASSPRTGEQYFGPGTRLTVT.

As concerns this clone: A far larger clone is a single base away, which makes a read error likely. The V call is TRBV6-1, the J call TRBJ1-5; weak D call: TRBD1 (6 bases). Germline V gene sequence: CDR1 MNHNS, CDR2 SASEGT. This CDR3 has 15 residues. CDR3 nucleotide sequence: TGTGCCAGCAGTGATAACAGGGCCCCGAATCAGCCCCGGCATTTT. It is translated as CASSDNRAPNQPRHF.